The rows below give T cell receptor beta chains drawn from one sample of a study of tumor T cells in aggressive B-cell lymphoma. Method: immunoSEQ multiplex PCR; TCRdb's copy keeps in-frame clones and lacks some. The table has approximately 10,000 clones, about 85% seen once. Sequenced material: tumor tissue. The receptor source for this set is an adult with diffuse large B cell lymphoma. Each CDR3 is given with its conserved first and last residue. D genes are given only for firm matches. Not all rows give a size; the values are once, few, many and, for expanded clones, a class.

V gene	J gene	clone size	D gene	CDR3 DNA	CDR3 protein
TRBV6-5	TRBJ2-7	.	.	TGTGCCAACAGTTACTCGAACGCAGGGGCCGTTGAGGAGCAGTACTTC	CANSYSNAGAVEEQYF
TRBV4-2	TRBJ1-4	.	TRBD1	TGTGCCAGCAGCGGGACAGTCGGCAATGAAAAACTGTTTTTT	CASSGTVGNEKLFF
TRBV4-2	TRBJ2-5	.	TRBD2	TGTGCCAGCAGCCAAGGTAGCGGGGGGCAAGAGACCCAGTACTTC	CASSQGSGGQETQYF
TRBV5-8	TRBJ2-1	.	.	TGTGCCAGCAGCCCGCAGCAGGGATTCGAGCAGTTCTTC	CASSPQQGFEQFF
TRBV9	TRBJ2-1	.	.	TGTGCCAGCAGCGTAGTAGCCCACCGGCCCGCGGTCAATGAGCAGTTCTTC	CASSVVAHRPAVNEQFF
TRBV5-1	TRBJ2-7	.	.	TGCGCCAGCAGCTTGAGCCCCCCCTACGAGCAGTACTTC	CASSLSPPYEQYF
TRBV7-2	TRBJ2-7	.	.	TGTGCCAGCAGCTTGACTAGCTCCTACGAGCAGTACTTC	CASSLTSSYEQYF
TRBV2	TRBJ1-1	.	.	TGTGCCAGCAGAGAAACGACAGCGAACACTGAAGCTTTCTTT	CASRETTANTEAFF
TRBV5-8	TRBJ2-5	.	TRBD2	TGTGCCAGCAGCCCGCCGGGACTAGTGCGAGAGACCCAGTACTTC	CASSPPGLVRETQYF
TRBV30	TRBJ1-1	.	.	TGTGCCTGGGACGAGGGGGTGAACACTGAAGCTTTCTTT	CAWDEGVNTEAFF
TRBV2	TRBJ2-2	.	TRBD2	TGTGCCAGCAGGCGGACTAGCGGGGGTTCGAACACCGGGGAGCTGTTTTTT	CASRRTSGGSNTGELFF
TRBV28	TRBJ1-1	.	.	TGTGCCAGCACACTTACAGCGAACACTGAAGCTTTCTTT	CASTLTANTEAFF
TRBV11-2	TRBJ1-1	.	.	TGTGCCAGCAGCTTACTTACAGGGCTTGATTCAATACGGGCTTTCTTT	CASSLLTGLDSIRAFF
TRBV5-6	TRBJ2-2	few	TRBD1	TGTGCCAGCAGCCCCGCCTGGGACAGGGGGATCACCGGGGAGCTGTTTTTT	CASSPAWDRGITGELFF
TRBV19	TRBJ2-1	once	TRBD2	TGTGCCAGTAGTATAGTAGGGCTAGCGGGGGCGTCCTACAATGAGCAGTTCTTC	CASSIVGLAGASYNEQFF
TRBV6-1	TRBJ2-7	.	TRBD1	TGTGCCAGCAGGGGGACAGGGACGGCTTTCGAGCAGTACTTC	CASRGTGTAFEQYF
TRBV2	TRBJ1-3	.	.	TGTGCCAGCAGTCGAGACTCTGGAAACACCATATATTTT	CASSRDSGNTIYF
TRBV7-9	TRBJ2-3	.	TRBD2	TGTGCCAGCAGCCCGGGACTAGCGGGCGGAGATACGCAGTATTTT	CASSPGLAGGDTQYF
TRBV7-9	TRBJ1-4	few	.	TGTGCCAGCAGCTTAAATGCGCTCGTCAGCCCGGGTGAAAAACTGTTTTTT	CASSLNALVSPGEKLFF
TRBV18	TRBJ2-7	few	TRBD2	TGTGCCAGCTCACCCGTGTGGGGGGGGACTGCAAGTTTC	CASSPVWGGTASF
TRBV28	TRBJ2-1	.	.	TGTGCCAGCAGTACTATAGGGAGTGAGCAGTTCTTC	CASSTIGSEQFF
TRBV6-5	TRBJ1-1	.	.	TGTGCCAGCAGTATTAACAGGGAAATGAACACTGAAGCTTTCTTT	CASSINREMNTEAFF
TRBV5-5	TRBJ1-4	.	.	TGTGCCAGCAGCTTGGCACAGTTGAATGAAAAACTGTTTTTT	CASSLAQLNEKLFF
TRBV7-9	TRBJ2-5	.	.	TGTGCCAGCAGCTTAGCGCCCAGCGTGCAAGAGACCCAGTACTTC	CASSLAPSVQETQYF
TRBV5-6	TRBJ2-5	.	TRBD1	TGTGCCAGCAGCTTCGCTACAGGGGAAGAGACCCAGTACTTC	CASSFATGEETQYF
TRBV29-1	TRBJ2-2	.	.	TGCAGCGTTTCTTTCGCAGGGAACACCGGGGAGCTGTTTTTT	CSVSFAGNTGELFF
TRBV10-3	TRBJ1-2	once	.	TGTGCCATCCGGGGTAGGGTTGAGGAGGGCTACACCTTC	CAIRGRVEEGYTF
TRBV19	TRBJ2-6	few	.	TGTGCCAGTACCGCGACAGTTGGGGCCAACGTCCTGACTTTC	CASTATVGANVLTF
TRBV7-6	TRBJ1-5	.	.	TGTGCCAGCAGCTGGGACTGGAATCAGCCCCAGCATTTT	CASSWDWNQPQHF
TRBV28	TRBJ2-7	.	.	TGTGCCAGCAGCCCTTATGAGCGCGGATACGAGCAGTACTTC	CASSPYERGYEQYF
TRBV6-1	TRBJ1-1	.	.	TGTGCCAGCAGTGAACCGGCGGAGTCCACTGAAGCTTTCTTT	CASSEPAESTEAFF
TRBV19	TRBJ1-2	few	TRBD1	TGTGCCAGTAGTCTCTCCGGGACAGGAAAAAACTATGGCTACACCTTC	CASSLSGTGKNYGYTF
TRBV23-1	TRBJ1-6	.	.	TGCGCCAGCAGGCGGGGGGCGATGCCTTCACCCCTCCACTTT	CASRRGAMPSPLHF
TRBV29-1	TRBJ1-1	.	.	TGCAGCGTCAGGGATATGCACACTGAAGCTTTCTTT	CSVRDMHTEAFF
TRBV5-1	TRBJ2-1	.	TRBD2	TGCGCCAGCAAACGCGGGGGGGCTATGGATGAGCAGTTCTTC	CASKRGGAMDEQFF
TRBV5-5	TRBJ2-2	.	.	TGTGCCAGCTATTACCCAGGGTTGAACACCGGGGAGCTGTTTTTT	CASYYPGLNTGELFF
TRBV9	TRBJ1-4	.	TRBD1	TGTGCCAGCAGCGTAGGGACGGGACAGGGGAAACTGTTTTTT	CASSVGTGQGKLFF
TRBV27	TRBJ1-1	.	.	TGTGCCAGCAGCCTCGGTGGAGTAATGAACACTGAAGCTTTCTTT	CASSLGGVMNTEAFF
TRBV9	TRBJ1-2	few	.	TGTGCCAGCAGGTGGGGGGTCTCTCAGAGGGACTATGGCTACACCTTC	CASRWGVSQRDYGYTF
TRBV13	TRBJ2-1	.	TRBD1	TGTGCCAGCAGTTCACCGGGACAGGCGTACAATGAGCAGTTCTTC	CASSSPGQAYNEQFF
TRBV6-6	TRBJ1-5	.	TRBD1	TGTGCCAGCAGGGACGTGGGACAGAGCTACCAGCCCCAGCATTTT	CASRDVGQSYQPQHF
TRBV4-3	TRBJ2-3	.	TRBD2	TGCGCCAGCAGCGGGGGGTTAGCGGGGGTCACAGATACGCAGTATTTT	CASSGGLAGVTDTQYF
TRBV28	TRBJ1-2	once	.	TGTGCCAGCAGCCCGGACTTCACTAATGGGTATGGCTACACCTTC	CASSPDFTNGYGYTF
TRBV6-6	TRBJ1-5	.	.	TGTGCCAGCAGTTATACCGGGAGTGTGAGCAATCAGCCCCAGCATTTT	CASSYTGSVSNQPQHF
TRBV7-2	TRBJ1-1	.	TRBD1	TGTGCCAGCAGCTCCCGGACAGGGCGGGAGGCTTTCTTT	CASSSRTGREAFF
TRBV9	TRBJ1-1	.	TRBD1	TGTGCCAGCAGCCCCCGACAGGGGAACACTGAAGCTTTCTTT	CASSPRQGNTEAFF
TRBV10-3	TRBJ2-2	.	.	TGTGCCATCAGTGAGTCGTGGCTAGTCACCGGGGAGCTGTTTTTT	CAISESWLVTGELFF
TRBV7-9	TRBJ1-1	.	.	TGTGCCAGCTCTCCCTTTACAGTGAACACTGAAGCTTTCTTT	CASSPFTVNTEAFF
TRBV29-1	TRBJ2-3	once	TRBD1	TGCAGCGGTAGAGAGTTGTTGGGACAGGGGATGGATACGCAGTATTTT	CSGRELLGQGMDTQYF
TRBV7-2	TRBJ1-6	few	.	TGTGCCAGCAGCTACCCCGGTAGGGGGGGGCGGAATAATTCACCCCTCCACTTT	CASSYPGRGGRNNSPLHF
TRBV28	TRBJ2-2	.	.	TGTGCCAGCAGACGAGGAGGTGTCGCCGGGGAGCTGTTTTTT	CASRRGGVAGELFF
TRBV7-8	TRBJ2-7	.	.	TGTGCCAGCAGCTTGGGAACAGGGAGCTACAACGAGCAGTACTTC	CASSLGTGSYNEQYF
TRBV5-6	TRBJ1-5	.	TRBD1	TGTGCCAGCAGCTCTAGGGACAGGTGGTTCGATCAGCCCCAGCATTTT	CASSSRDRWFDQPQHF
TRBV28	TRBJ2-7	.	TRBD2	TGTGCCAGCAGTTCCGGGACTAGGGCCGTCGGACAGTACTTC	CASSSGTRAVGQYF
TRBV4-1	TRBJ2-7	few	.	TGCGCCAGCAGCCAAGGGTCTCGGGTCGAGTCCTACGAGCAGTACTTC	CASSQGSRVESYEQYF
TRBV2	TRBJ1-2	.	TRBD1	TGTGCCAGCAGTGGACAGGGGAATAACTATGGCTACACCTTC	CASSGQGNNYGYTF
TRBV10-2	TRBJ2-5	once	TRBD1	TGCGCCAGCAGTGAGGCACCTGGGGACAGGGAAGAGACCCAGTACTTC	CASSEAPGDREETQYF
TRBV4-1	TRBJ1-5	.	.	TGCGCCAGCAGCCAAGAATTTCGCAGGGATCAGCCCCAGCATTTT	CASSQEFRRDQPQHF
TRBV5-4	TRBJ2-1	once	TRBD2	TGTGCCAGCAGCTTGGGGGTAGCGGGGGGGCTCTACAATGAGCAGTTCTTC	CASSLGVAGGLYNEQFF